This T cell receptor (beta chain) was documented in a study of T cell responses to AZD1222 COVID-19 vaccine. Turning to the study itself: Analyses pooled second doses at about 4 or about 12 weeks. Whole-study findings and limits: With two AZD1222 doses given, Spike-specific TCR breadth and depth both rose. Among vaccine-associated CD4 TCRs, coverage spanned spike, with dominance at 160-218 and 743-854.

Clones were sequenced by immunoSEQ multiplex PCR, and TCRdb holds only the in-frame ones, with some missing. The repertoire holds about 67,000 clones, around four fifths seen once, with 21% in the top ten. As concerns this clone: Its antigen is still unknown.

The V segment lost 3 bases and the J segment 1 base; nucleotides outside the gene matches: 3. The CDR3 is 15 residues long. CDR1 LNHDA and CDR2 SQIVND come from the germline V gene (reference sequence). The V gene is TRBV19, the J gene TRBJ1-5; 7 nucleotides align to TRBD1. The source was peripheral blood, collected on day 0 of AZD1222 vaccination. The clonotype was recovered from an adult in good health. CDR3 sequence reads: CASSIIQGSNQPQHF. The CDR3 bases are TGTGCCAGTAGTATTATACAGGGGAGCAATCAGCCCCAGCATTTT.